These 7 T cell receptor beta chains share one sample of origin, sequenced in a study of blood T cell repertoires in COVID-19. Some clones are missing from TCRdb's copy, which holds only in-frame ones; the method was immunoSEQ multiplex PCR. This table has approximately 260,000 clones, roughly nine tenths appearing once. The sample consisted of PBMCs or T cells enriched from blood (not recorded which). These receptors all come from a woman aged 25 to 45 with acute COVID-19.

V and J are TRBV6-2 or TRBV6-3 and TRBJ1-5; TRBD1 matches at 7 bases. Germline CDR1 and CDR2: MNHEY and SVGEGT. The CDR3 covers 18 residues. The V and J ends lost 6 bases and 5 bases, in that order; junction bases with no gene match: 19. CDR3 in DNA: TGTGCCAGCAGCTCCCCGACACTTGGGACAGTATATCATCAGCCCCAGCATTTT. Its translation is CASSSPTLGTVYHQPQHF.

The rearrangement links TRBV15 to TRBJ1-4, with unresolved D. This CDR3 is built from 14 residues. Deletions cut 1 base from V and 5 bases from J, with 8 bases between. CDR1 is LNHNV, CDR2 YYDKDF, per germline (reference sequence). The CDR3 spells CATSRGPVNEKLFF. The CDR3, as DNA: TGTGCCACCAGCAGAGGGCCAGTAAATGAAAAACTGTTTTTT.

The rearrangement joins TRBV5-8 to TRBJ2-7; 9 bases are a match to TRBD1. V lost 4 bases and J lost 2; bases outside the gene matches: 7. CDR1 and CDR2 from the germline V gene are SGHTS and YDEGEE. The CDR3 has 15 amino acids. CDR3 protein: CASSDPGQGTYEQYF. In DNA, the CDR3 is TGTGCCAGCAGCGATCCGGGACAGGGTACCTACGAGCAGTACTTC. The variable domain in full, with the rest retrieved from reference TRBV5-8 and TRBJ2-7, is EAGVTQSPTHLIKTRGQQATLRCSPISGHTSVYWYQQALGLGLQFLLWYDEGEERNRGNFPPRFSGRQFPNYSSELNVNALELEDSALYLCASSDPGQGTYEQYFGPGTRLTVT.

The gene calls are TRBV19 and TRBJ2-2, with 7 bases that match TRBD2. Germline values: CDR1 LNHDA, CDR2 SQIVND (reference sequence). The J segment lost 0 bases and the V segment lost 3 bases, leaving 4 bases of the junction unmatched. This CDR3 is 16 amino acids long. The CDR3 sequence: CASSMGGTANTGELFF. CDR3 nucleotide sequence: TGTGCCAGTAGTATGGGGGGGACGGCGAACACCGGGGAGCTGTTTTTT.

The rearrangement links TRBV18 to TRBJ2-3; unclear D gene. Germline V gene data show CDR1 as KGHSH and CDR2 as LQKENI. Trimming took 3 bases from V and 0 from J, leaving 4 bases between them. This CDR3 region has 13 residues. For the CDR3, the DNA is TGTGCCAGCTCACCTTCTAGCACAGATACGCAGTATTTT. Amino acid sequence: CASSPSSTDTQYF.

This clone was detected once. The genes are TRBV5-5 and TRBJ2-7; 7 bases are a match to TRBD2. V gave up 3 bases and J gave up 1 base; unmatched junction bases: 7. CDR1 is SGHKS and CDR2 is YYEKEE in the germline V gene (reference sequence). The CDR3 length is 15 residues. As DNA, the CDR3 is TGTGCCAGCAGCTATGCTGGGCGGGGGTCCTACGAGCAGTACTTC. Translation: CASSYAGRGSYEQYF.

The chain couples TRBV28 to TRBJ2-1; possibly TRBD1 for D (5 bases). V lost 3 bases to trimming and J lost 8 bases, with 8 bases between them. This CDR3 has 12 residues. Germline lookup yields CDR1 MDHEN and CDR2 SYDVKM. The CDR3 is CASSFRAYEQFF. CDR3 coding DNA: TGTGCCAGCAGTTTCAGGGCGTATGAGCAGTTCTTC.